The T cell receptor beta chain described here comes from a study of T cell responses to AZD1222 COVID-19 vaccine. Regarding the study as a whole: Baseline serostatus was positive in only a handful of AZD1222 recipients.

Notes on this clone: The antigen remains undetermined.

Profiled with immunoSEQ multiplex PCR; TCRdb holds only in-frame clones, not every one. The sample lists some 120,000 clones, just over 85% occurring once. This CDR3 region has 13 residues. Between the trimmed V and J ends, which lost 5 bases and 1 base, there was a span of 8 bases. Germline V gene lookup returns CDR1 LNHDA and CDR2 SQIVND (reference sequence). The V gene is TRBV19, the J gene TRBJ2-5; no definite D call. The receptor was isolated from an adult in good health. Here the sequenced sample was peripheral blood, taken on day 0 of AZD1222 vaccination. CDR3 coding DNA: TGTGCCAGTAGTCGGGCAATCCAAGAGACCCAGTACTTC. It translates to CASSRAIQETQYF.